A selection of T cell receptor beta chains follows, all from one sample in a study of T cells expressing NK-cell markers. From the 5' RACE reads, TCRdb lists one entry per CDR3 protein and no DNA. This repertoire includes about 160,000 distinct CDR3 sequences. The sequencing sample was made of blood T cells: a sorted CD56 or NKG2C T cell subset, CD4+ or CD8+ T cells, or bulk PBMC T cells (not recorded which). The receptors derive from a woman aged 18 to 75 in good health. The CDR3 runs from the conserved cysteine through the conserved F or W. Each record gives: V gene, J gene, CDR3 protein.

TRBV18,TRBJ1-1,CASSPQDEAFF
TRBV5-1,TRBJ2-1,CASSSQGGAHNEQFF
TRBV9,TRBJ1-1,CASSVGSQGAFEAFF
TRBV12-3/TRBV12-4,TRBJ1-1,CAIRLHSGEAFF
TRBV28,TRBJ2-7,CASSFPIGLAVSYEQYF
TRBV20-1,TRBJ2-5,CSARDPGGRWQETQYF
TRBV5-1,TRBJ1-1,CASSLVGEEIAFF
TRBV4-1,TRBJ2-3,CASSQDWLGPDTQYF
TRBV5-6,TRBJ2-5,CASSFWTGGFVGETQYF
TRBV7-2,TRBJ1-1,CASSLVGSNTEAFF
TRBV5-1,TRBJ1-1,CASSQDSNTEAFF
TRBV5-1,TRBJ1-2,CASRNGQGNYGYTF
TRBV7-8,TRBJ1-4,CASSLGLGEKLFF